A selection of T cell receptor beta chains follows, all from one sample in a study of CXCR3-negative and CXCR3-positive naive CD8 T cells. TCRdb re-called the 5' RACE reads and shows each CDR3 protein once, DNA omitted. Listed are some 130,000 distinct CDR3 sequences; roughly 0.6% falls within the top ten. The specimen was naive CXCR3+ CD8+ T cells from blood. The receptors stem from a human donor in good health. Some clones in this sample may be carry-over from other donors' samples. CDR3s include the opening cysteine and the closing phenylalanine or tryptophan.

V	J	CDR3
TRBV4-2	TRBJ1-1	CASSQDPPGGNTEAFF
TRBV21-1	TRBJ2-1	CASREGVKTLLFNEQFF
TRBV7-8	TRBJ1-2	CASSLIGHGNYGYTF
TRBV5-1	TRBJ1-2	CASSKNQGDGYTF
TRBV20-1	TRBJ2-1	CSASRPLGDEQFF
TRBV4-3	TRBJ2-1	CASSAGTGEVDEQFF
TRBV12-5	TRBJ2-7	CASGFSRDAYEQYF
TRBV28	TRBJ2-4	CASRTGENIQYF
TRBV4-3	TRBJ2-2	CASSRSAGGGSTGELFF
TRBV4-3	TRBJ1-1	CASSQGWLTGGMNTEAFF
TRBV27	TRBJ2-7	CASSPLRGTGGWEQYF
TRBV30	TRBJ1-1	CAWSVSQNTEAFF
TRBV4-1	TRBJ2-7	CASSQRDTPTYEQYF
TRBV27	TRBJ2-1	CASSPRTGGIIDEQFF
TRBV7-9	TRBJ2-7	CASSSGTGPYEQYF
TRBV6-1	TRBJ2-7	CASSEALVYEQYF
TRBV29-1	TRBJ1-1	CSVEGGVFPNTEAFF
TRBV6-1	TRBJ2-1	CASSDRGHSNEQFF
TRBV20-1	TRBJ2-7	CSAGGVSSYEQYF
TRBV13	TRBJ1-2	CASSQGEANYGYTF
TRBV5-5	TRBJ1-5	CASSSQYDSNQPQHF
TRBV6-5	TRBJ1-2	CASSYSIDYGYTF
TRBV19	TRBJ1-1	CASSMYRGVNTEAFF
TRBV7-9	TRBJ2-7	CASSLEVRGRGNEQYF
TRBV7-8	TRBJ1-5	CASSFGVGIWSNQPQHF
TRBV2	TRBJ2-7	CASLGLAASYEQYF
TRBV7-9	TRBJ1-2	CASSFTLDRSNYGYTF